This T cell receptor (beta chain) was retrieved from a study of technical replicates of blood from a few donors. Germline values: CDR1 MNHEY, CDR2 SMNVEV (reference sequence). The CDR3 loop spans 15 amino acids. The V end lost 0 bases, the J end lost 5 bases, and 11 bases lay between the germline ends. Libraries were prepared by immunoSEQ multiplex PCR; TCRdb keeps only in-frame clonotypes and omits some of them. The table records about 88,000 clones, less than 95% of them present only once. Sequencing input: T cells isolated from PBMCs. The J gene is TRBJ2-1, the V gene TRBV27; the D gene is possibly TRBD2 (6 bases). This TCR was sampled from a human donor in good health. The CDR3 loop reads CASSLSRRDNNEQFF. DNA for the CDR3: TGTGCCAGCAGTTTATCGAGGCGGGATAACAATGAGCAGTTCTTC.